The rows below give T cell receptor beta chains drawn from one sample of a study of T-cell memory formation after mild COVID-19. TCRdb redid the calling of the 5' RACE reads with MiXCR, one entry per CDR3 protein. The table has under 450,000 distinct CDR3 sequences, 13% to 15% seen once; the top ten hold roughly 22%. The material sequenced was PBMCs or a T cell subset sorted from them (not recorded which). These receptor sequences come from a man in his late teens or twenties who had mild COVID-19 (a few samples of this study predate the infection). Cell type and time point are not known. CDR3s include the opening cysteine and the closing phenylalanine or tryptophan. Each record gives: D gene, J gene, clone size, V gene, CDR3 DNA, CDR3 protein. A D gene is named only where the DNA matches it firmly. The listing skips clone size in some rows; elsewhere it reads once, few, many or a size class.

d_gene: -
j_gene: TRBJ2-2
abundance: few
v_gene: TRBV6-6
CDR3nt: TGTGCCAGCAGAGACACCTCTCGCACCGGGGAGCTGTTTTTT
CDR3aa: CASRDTSRTGELFF

d_gene: -
j_gene: TRBJ2-5
abundance: few
v_gene: TRBV7-3
CDR3nt: TGTGCCAGCAGCTTAAGCAGTGGAGAAGAGACCCAGTACTTC
CDR3aa: CASSLSSGEETQYF

d_gene: -
j_gene: TRBJ2-7
abundance: -
v_gene: TRBV7-2
CDR3nt: TGTGCCAGCAGCCAGCTCCCCTACGAGCAGTACTTC
CDR3aa: CASSQLPYEQYF

d_gene: -
j_gene: TRBJ2-3
abundance: few
v_gene: TRBV20-1
CDR3nt: TGCAGTGCTAGAGATCCCGTAGATACGCAGTATTTT
CDR3aa: CSARDPVDTQYF

d_gene: -
j_gene: TRBJ1-1
abundance: -
v_gene: TRBV7-6
CDR3nt: TGTGCCAGCAGCTTAACCACTGAAGCTTTCTTT
CDR3aa: CASSLTTEAFF

d_gene: TRBD2
j_gene: TRBJ2-7
abundance: many
v_gene: TRBV5-1
CDR3nt: TGCGCCAGCAGCTTTCTAGCGGGGATCACCTACGAGCAGTACTTC
CDR3aa: CASSFLAGITYEQYF

d_gene: -
j_gene: TRBJ2-5
abundance: -
v_gene: TRBV9
CDR3nt: TGTGCCAGCAGCGTCTCTTGGGGGAGACAAGAGACCCAGTACTTC
CDR3aa: CASSVSWGRQETQYF

d_gene: -
j_gene: TRBJ2-5
abundance: -
v_gene: TRBV7-2
CDR3nt: TGTGCCAGCAGCTTAAGCCGCCGGAAATGGGGAGAGACCCAGTACTTC
CDR3aa: CASSLSRRKWGETQYF

d_gene: -
j_gene: TRBJ2-1
abundance: -
v_gene: TRBV29-1
CDR3nt: TGCAGCTTGGGGGGACAGAACAATGAGCAGTTCTTC
CDR3aa: CSLGGQNNEQFF

d_gene: -
j_gene: TRBJ2-5
abundance: -
v_gene: TRBV5-1
CDR3nt: TGCGCCAGCAGTGGGCGGCCCCAAGAGACCCAGTACTTC
CDR3aa: CASSGRPQETQYF

d_gene: -
j_gene: TRBJ2-3
abundance: many
v_gene: TRBV7-9
CDR3nt: TGTGCCAGCAGCTTAGGTCTCGTCACAGATACGCAGTATTTT
CDR3aa: CASSLGLVTDTQYF

d_gene: -
j_gene: TRBJ1-2
abundance: -
v_gene: TRBV10-3
CDR3nt: TGTGCCATCACAACGGACTATGGCTACACCTTC
CDR3aa: CAITTDYGYTF

d_gene: -
j_gene: TRBJ2-7
abundance: few
v_gene: TRBV4-1
CDR3nt: TGCGCCAGCAGCCAACCTAGCCGGGGGAGCCGATTCTACGAGCAGTACTTC
CDR3aa: CASSQPSRGSRFYEQYF

d_gene: -
j_gene: TRBJ2-7
abundance: -
v_gene: TRBV2
CDR3nt: TGTGCCAGCATGACCGGGACGGCCACCTACGAGCAGTACTTC
CDR3aa: CASMTGTATYEQYF

d_gene: -
j_gene: TRBJ1-5
abundance: many
v_gene: TRBV7-3
CDR3nt: TGTGCCAGCAGCTTAGGAAGCAGGGATCAGCCCCAGCATTTT
CDR3aa: CASSLGSRDQPQHF

d_gene: TRBD2
j_gene: TRBJ2-5
abundance: few
v_gene: TRBV5-1
CDR3nt: TGCGCCAGCAGCTCCGGGGGGGGATCCGAGACCCAGTACTTC
CDR3aa: CASSSGGGSETQYF

d_gene: TRBD1
j_gene: TRBJ1-2
abundance: -
v_gene: TRBV5-1
CDR3nt: TGCGCCAGCAGCGGGGGACAGCGCTTTACGGGCTACACCTTC
CDR3aa: CASSGGQRFTGYTF

d_gene: -
j_gene: TRBJ2-3
abundance: -
v_gene: TRBV5-1
CDR3nt: TGCGCCAGCCGCCACCGGGACCCTTACACAGATACGCAGTATTTT
CDR3aa: CASRHRDPYTDTQYF